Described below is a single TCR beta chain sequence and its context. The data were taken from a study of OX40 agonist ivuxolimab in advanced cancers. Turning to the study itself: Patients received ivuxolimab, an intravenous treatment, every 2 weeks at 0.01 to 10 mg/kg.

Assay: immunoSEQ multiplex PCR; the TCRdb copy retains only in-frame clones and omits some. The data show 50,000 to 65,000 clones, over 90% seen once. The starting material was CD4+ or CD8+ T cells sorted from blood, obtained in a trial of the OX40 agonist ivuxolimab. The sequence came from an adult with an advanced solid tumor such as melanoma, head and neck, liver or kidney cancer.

In DNA form, the CDR3 reads TGCAGTGCTTGGAGGGCCGATGAGCAGTTCTTC. It translates to CSAWRADEQFF. This chain connects TRBV20-1 to TRBJ2-1, with a tentative D call TRBD2 (6 bases). Germline CDR1 reads DFQATT; CDR2 reads SNEGSKA (reference sequence). This CDR3 comprises 11 residues. Trimming pared 5 bases from V and 8 bases from J, leaving 10 bases between.